The sequence of this T cell receptor beta chain was determined in a study of T cells in Graves' hyperthyroidism and ophthalmopathy. The germline CDR1 and CDR2 sequences are SGHVS and FQNEAQ. The CDR3 length is 16 residues. V dropped 3 bases and J dropped 11 bases, with 20 bases sitting between them. The TCR beta CDR3 regions underwent amplification using RNA transcripts as the source. The TCR CDR3 first-round RT-PCR relied on the HTBI primer set. MiXCR, applied by TCRdb to the multiplex PCR reads, yields one record per CDR3 protein. The sample lists about 580,000 distinct CDR3 sequences, around 45% occurring once.

Sequencing was performed on peripheral blood or thyroid tissue (not recorded which). The gene calls are TRBV7-8 and TRBJ2-6, with a tentative D call TRBD1 (6 bases). The receptor's source is a woman younger than 30 with Graves' hyperthyroidism. CDR3 sequence reads: CASSFSAWAGADVLTF. DNA for the CDR3: TGTGCCAGCAGCTTCTCCGCGTGGGCAGGGGCGGACGTCCTGACTTTC.